The 14 T cell receptor beta chains listed next were all sequenced from one sample in a study of OX40 agonist ivuxolimab in advanced cancers. Method: immunoSEQ multiplex PCR; TCRdb's copy keeps in-frame clones and lacks some. In the table there are approximately 77,000 clones, approximately 80% of which are singletons. This sample comprised CD4+ or CD8+ T cells sorted from blood, obtained in a trial of the OX40 agonist ivuxolimab. The receptors were sampled from an adult with an advanced solid tumor such as melanoma, head and neck, liver or kidney cancer.

This clone was seen a few times. The chain is built from TRBV5-1 and TRBJ2-7, with D unresolved. V lost 0 bases and J lost 2, with 12 bases in between. Germline loops: CDR1 SGHRS, CDR2 YFSETQ. The CDR3 extends over 15 amino acids. The CDR3 region is CASSLAGPGTYEQYF. CDR3 bases: TGCGCCAGCAGCTTGGCTGGACCCGGAACCTACGAGCAGTACTTC.

The genes are TRBV28 and TRBJ2-4; perhaps TRBD2 as D (6 bases). The germline V and J ends were trimmed by 3 bases and 0 bases, with 9 bases remaining between them. CDR3 size: 15 residues. The germline CDR1 and CDR2 sequences are MDHEN and SYDVKM. The CDR3 loop is CASSFGGLAKNIQYF. For the CDR3, the DNA is TGTGCCAGCAGTTTTGGAGGGCTAGCCAAAAACATTCAGTACTTC.

The chain carries TRBV2 and TRBJ2-1; 7 positions match TRBD2. The CDR3 is 13 amino acids. The germline V gene encodes CDR1 SNHLY and CDR2 FYNNEI. Trimming took 7 bases from V and 8 from J; bases not matched to a gene: 8. CDR3 DNA: TGTGCCAGCACAAGCGGGGAGGGCGATGAGCAGTTCTTC. Amino acids: CASTSGEGDEQFF.

This sequence joins TRBV7-9 and TRBJ2-2, with D perhaps TRBD2 (5 bases). Between the trimmed V and J ends, which lost 6 bases and 6 bases, there was a span of 17 bases. The germline V gene encodes CDR1 SEHNR and CDR2 FQNEAQ (reference sequence). The CDR3 has 15 residues. The CDR3 region has the DNA TGTGCCAGCAGGACCGGAGACCTGCGGGCCGGGGAGCTGTTTTTT. Translating it yields CASRTGDLRAGELFF.

V gene TRBV19 combines with J gene TRBJ2-5, with a possible D match to TRBD1 (6 bases). Trimming stripped 6 bases from V and 0 bases from J, with 11 bases between. This CDR3 contains 14 residues. The germline gives CDR1 LNHDA, CDR2 SQIVND (reference sequence). The chain's CDR3 is CASSRRTDQETQYF. CDR3 DNA: TGTGCCAGTAGCCGCAGGACAGACCAAGAGACCCAGTACTTC.

This chain's CDR3 is CASSQDSRGDYGYTF. For the CDR3, the DNA is TGTGCCAGCAGCCAGGACAGTCGGGGCGACTATGGCTACACCTTC. This chain connects TRBV4-2 to TRBJ1-2, with D possibly matching TRBD1 (6 bases). The CDR3 is made up of 15 amino acids. Germline V gives CDR1 LGHNA, CDR2 YNFKEQ. With 3 bases removed from V and 3 bases from J, the gap between germline ends came to 14 bases.

The rearrangement uses TRBV7-2 and TRBJ2-1; 8 positions agree with TRBD2. Per germline, CDR1 SGHTA and CDR2 FQGNSA. This CDR3 comprises 16 residues. J gave up 7 bases and V 3 bases, and 11 bases lay outside the gene matches. DNA of the CDR3: TGTGCCAGCAGCTTCGCGGGGGGACGAGGAGTAAATGAGCAGTTCTTC. Its translation: CASSFAGGRGVNEQFF.

Relative to its sample, this clone is medium-sized (0.01 to 0.1%). The V gene is TRBV3-2, the J gene TRBJ2-7. TRBV3-2 constitutes a pseudogene. CDR3 length: 9 amino acids. The CDR3 DNA is TGTGCCACACCCTACGAGCAGTACTTC. Its protein is CATPYEQYF.

The chain uses TRBV7-6 and TRBJ2-3; 8 nucleotides line up with TRBD2. CDR1 and CDR2 (germline): SGHVS, FNYEAQ. The V segment lost 6 bases and the J segment 6 bases; nucleotides outside the gene matches: 11. The CDR3 is 15 residues long. The CDR3 DNA reads TGTGCCAGCAGTTCAGGCAGCGGGAGTTGGGATACGCAGTATTTT. It codes for CASSSGSGSWDTQYF.

The rearrangement links TRBV4-1 to TRBJ1-5; maybe TRBD1 (5 bases). The CDR3 has 13 residues. Deletions cut 1 base from V and 9 bases from J, with 10 bases between. CDR1 and CDR2 (germline): MGHRA, YSYEKL. CDR3 sequence: CASSQVWGGPQHF. The CDR3, as DNA: TGCGCCAGCAGCCAAGTGTGGGGGGGGCCCCAGCATTTT.

V is TRBV28 and J is TRBJ1-1; 11 bases agree with TRBD1. The V gene end was trimmed by 4 bases and the J gene end by 4 bases; junction bases not matched to a gene: 5. This CDR3 has 15 residues. Germline values: CDR1 MDHEN, CDR2 SYDVKM. The CDR3 loop reads CASSSSGTGGTEAFF. The CDR3 nucleotides are TGTGCCAGCAGTTCCTCCGGGACAGGGGGCACTGAAGCTTTCTTT.

With regard to this clone: The same CDR3 can be traced to other DNA sequences in this sample. This chain links TRBV28 with TRBJ2-7; D gene uncertain. CDR3 size: 11 residues. Between the trimmed V and J ends, which lost 4 bases and 4 bases, there was a span of 5 bases. Germline CDR1 reads MDHEN; CDR2 reads SYDVKM. The CDR3 DNA follows: TGTGCCAGCAGTTCCGGTTACGAGCAGTACTTC. Its protein product is CASSSGYEQYF.

This chain connects TRBV11-1 to TRBJ2-7; D possibly matches TRBD1 or TRBD2 (5 bases each). V shed 4 bases and J shed 6 bases, with 19 bases lying between them. The germline CDR1 and CDR2 sequences are SGHAT and FQDESV (reference sequence). The CDR3 is made up of 15 amino acids. The CDR3 nucleotides are TGTGCCAGCAGCTCCCCCGGGACCGGGGATCTCGAGCAGTACTTC. It yields the protein CASSSPGTGDLEQYF.

V gene TRBV19 combines with J gene TRBJ2-3, with 16 bases aligning to TRBD2. CDR1 is LNHDA and CDR2 is SQIVND in the germline V gene (reference sequence). There are 15 residues in the CDR3. Losses at the gene ends were 7 bases for V and 11 bases for J; bases not matched to a gene: 9. The CDR3 nucleotides read TGTGCCAGTACCGAGGGACTAGCGGGAGGGCTCCGGCAGTATTTT. It codes for CASTEGLAGGLRQYF.